This T cell receptor beta chain was sequenced for a study of Ad26.COV2.S vaccination and SARS-CoV-2 variants. Whole-study context: Into the muscle, Ad26.COV2.S was dosed once or twice, 56 days apart.

Treatment in this sample: some 20 received Ad26.COV2.S at low or high dose, single or two shots; five or six received placebo; per-sample allocation not given. Sampling occurred on day 63 after the first vaccine or placebo injection. An adult donor aged 18-55 years was enrolled in Boston. An Ad26 vector expressing Wuhan-strain SARS-CoV-2 spike served as the vaccine. Overall study findings and caveats: People who got the vaccine or the placebo had similar non-spike TCR breadth.

TCRdb's copy holds only in-frame clones and misses some; the assay was immunoSEQ multiplex PCR. The sample lists under 250,000 clones, around 90% occurring once. CDR3 length equals 16 residues. The V gene lost 6 bases and the J gene lost 1 base, with 19 bases spanning the gap. The germline V gene encodes CDR1 MNHEY and CDR2 SMNVEV (reference sequence). With regard to this clone: Its antigen is not identified.

The chain couples TRBV27 to TRBJ2-7; perhaps TRBD2 as D (6 bases). This sequence was found in a person aged 18-65 years who received the Ad26.COV2.S COVID-19 vaccine or a placebo. Sequenced material: peripheral blood, taken in a trial of Ad26.COV2.S vaccine versus placebo. In DNA, the CDR3 is TGTGCCAGCAGCCCCTCGGTCGGGGGAGAATCCTACGAGCAGTACTTC. Its protein is CASSPSVGGESYEQYF.